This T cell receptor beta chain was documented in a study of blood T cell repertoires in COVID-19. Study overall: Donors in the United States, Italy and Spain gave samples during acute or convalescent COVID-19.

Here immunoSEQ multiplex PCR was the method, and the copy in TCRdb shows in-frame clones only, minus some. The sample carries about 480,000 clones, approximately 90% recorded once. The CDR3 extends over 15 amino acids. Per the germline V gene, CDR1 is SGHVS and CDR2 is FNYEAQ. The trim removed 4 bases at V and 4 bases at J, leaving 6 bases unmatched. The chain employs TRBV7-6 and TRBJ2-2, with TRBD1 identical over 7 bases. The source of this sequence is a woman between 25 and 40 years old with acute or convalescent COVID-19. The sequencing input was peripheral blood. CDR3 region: CASSSGQARTGELFF. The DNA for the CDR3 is TGTGCCAGCAGCTCCGGACAGGCCCGCACCGGGGAGCTGTTTTTT.